Below, one T cell receptor beta chain is given with its context. Treatment meaning: around 19 received Ad26.COV2.S at low or high dose, single or two shots; about 5 received placebo; per-sample allocation not given. Day 63 following the first vaccine or placebo injection was when the samples were taken. The method was immunoSEQ multiplex PCR; TCRdb's version includes in-frame clones alone and lacks a portion of them. The sample carries a few hundred thousand clones, about 92% recorded once. This sample was taken from a study of Ad26.COV2.S vaccination and SARS-CoV-2 variants. The germline V gene has CDR1 LNHDA and CDR2 SQIVND (reference sequence). V was trimmed by 6 bases and J by 6 bases, leaving 12 bases between them. This CDR3 spans 13 amino acids.

This TCR derives from a person aged 18-60 years who received the Ad26.COV2.S COVID-19 vaccine or a placebo. This chain joins TRBV19 and TRBJ2-1; no clear D. The sample in question was peripheral blood, obtained in a trial of Ad26.COV2.S vaccine versus placebo. CDR3 region: CASRRGQLNEQFF. CDR3 in DNA: TGTGCCAGTAGACGTGGGCAGCTCAATGAGCAGTTCTTC.